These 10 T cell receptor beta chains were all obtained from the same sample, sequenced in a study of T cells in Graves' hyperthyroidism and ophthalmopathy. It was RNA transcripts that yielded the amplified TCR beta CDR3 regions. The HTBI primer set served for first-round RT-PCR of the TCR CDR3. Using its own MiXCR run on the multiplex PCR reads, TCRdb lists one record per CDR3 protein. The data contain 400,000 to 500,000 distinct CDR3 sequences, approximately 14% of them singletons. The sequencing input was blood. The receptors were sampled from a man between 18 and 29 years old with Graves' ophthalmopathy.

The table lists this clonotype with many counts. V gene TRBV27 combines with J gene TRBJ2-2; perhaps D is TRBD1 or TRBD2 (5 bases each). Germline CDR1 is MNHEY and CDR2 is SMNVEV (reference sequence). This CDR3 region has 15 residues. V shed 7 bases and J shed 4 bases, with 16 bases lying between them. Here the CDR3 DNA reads TGTGCCAGCAAACGGCGCGACAGCGGCACCGGGGAGCTGTTTTTT. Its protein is CASKRRDSGTGELFF.

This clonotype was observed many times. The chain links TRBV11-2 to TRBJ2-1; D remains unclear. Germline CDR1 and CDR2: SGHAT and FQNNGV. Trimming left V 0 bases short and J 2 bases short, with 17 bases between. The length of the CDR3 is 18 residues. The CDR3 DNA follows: TGTGCCAGCAGCTTAGAAGGGCCCTTACCTATGCCCTACAATGAGCAGTTCTTC. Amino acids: CASSLEGPLPMPYNEQFF. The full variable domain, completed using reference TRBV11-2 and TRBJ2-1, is EAGVAQSPRYKIIEKRQSVAFWCNPISGHATLYWYQQILGQGPKLLIQFQNNGVVDDSQLPKDRFSAERLKGVDSTLKIQPAKLEDSAVYLCASSLEGPLPMPYNEQFFGPGTRLTVL.

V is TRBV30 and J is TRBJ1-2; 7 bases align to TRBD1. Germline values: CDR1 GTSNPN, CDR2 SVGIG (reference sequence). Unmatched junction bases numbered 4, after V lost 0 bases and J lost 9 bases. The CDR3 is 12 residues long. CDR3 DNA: TGTGCCTGGAGTGTACAACAGGGGAGCTACACCTTC. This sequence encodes CAWSVQQGSYTF. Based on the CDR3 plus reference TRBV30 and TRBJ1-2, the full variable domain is SQTIHQWPATLVQPVGSPLSLECTVEGTSNPNLYWYRQAAGRGLQLLFYSVGIGQISSEVPQNLSASRPQDRQFILSSKKLLLSDSGFYLCAWSVQQGSYTFGSGTRLTVV.

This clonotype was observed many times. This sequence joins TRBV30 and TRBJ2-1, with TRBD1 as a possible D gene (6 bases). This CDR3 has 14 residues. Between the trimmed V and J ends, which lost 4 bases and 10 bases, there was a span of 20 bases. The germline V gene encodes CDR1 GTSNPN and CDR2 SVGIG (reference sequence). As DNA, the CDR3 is TGTGCCTGGAAACCCCGGGACAAGCAATGCGAGCAGTTCTTC. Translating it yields CAWKPRDKQCEQFF.

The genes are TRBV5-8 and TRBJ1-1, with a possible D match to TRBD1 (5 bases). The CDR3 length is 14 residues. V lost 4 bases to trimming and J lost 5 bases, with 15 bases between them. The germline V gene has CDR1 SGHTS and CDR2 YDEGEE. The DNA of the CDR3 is TGTGCCAGCAGCCAACTGGATCGGGGGACTGAAGCTTTCTTT. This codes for CASSQLDRGTEAFF.

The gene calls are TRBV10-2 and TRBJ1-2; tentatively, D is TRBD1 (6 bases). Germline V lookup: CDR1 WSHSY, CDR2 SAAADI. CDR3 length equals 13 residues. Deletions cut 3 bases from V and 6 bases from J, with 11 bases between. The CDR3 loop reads CASSDRQGHGYTF. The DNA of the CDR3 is TGCGCCAGCAGTGATCGGCAGGGGCATGGCTACACCTTC.

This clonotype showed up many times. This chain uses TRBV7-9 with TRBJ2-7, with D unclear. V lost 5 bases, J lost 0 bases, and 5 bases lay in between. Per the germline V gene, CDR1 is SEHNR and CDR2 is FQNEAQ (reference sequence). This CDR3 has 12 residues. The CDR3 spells CASSHNSYEQYF. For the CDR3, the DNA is TGTGCCAGCAGCCACAACTCCTACGAGCAGTACTTC.

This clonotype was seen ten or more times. In DNA, the CDR3 is TGTGCCAGCAGGGGAGACAGGGTCGAAATCACGGGCAATCAGCCCCAGCATTTT. Amino acid sequence: CASRGDRVEITGNQPQHF. V and J are TRBV6-1 and TRBJ1-5; 7 bases are shared with TRBD1. This CDR3 comprises 18 residues. With V trimmed by 6 bases and J by 2 bases, 16 bases remained unmatched. The germline V gene encodes CDR1 MNHNS and CDR2 SASEGT.

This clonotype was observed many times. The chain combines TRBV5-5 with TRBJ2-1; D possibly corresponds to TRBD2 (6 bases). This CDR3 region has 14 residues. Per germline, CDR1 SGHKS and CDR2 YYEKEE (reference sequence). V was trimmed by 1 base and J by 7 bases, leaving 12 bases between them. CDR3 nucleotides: TGTGCCAGCAGCTTGTCGGGGGACGTAAATGAGCAGTTCTTC. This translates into CASSLSGDVNEQFF.

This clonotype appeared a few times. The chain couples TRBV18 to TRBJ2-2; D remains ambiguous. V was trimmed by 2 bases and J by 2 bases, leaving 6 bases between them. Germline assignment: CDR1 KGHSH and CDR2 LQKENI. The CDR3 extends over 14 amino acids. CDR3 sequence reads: CASSPGFNTGELFF. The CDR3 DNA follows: TGTGCCAGCTCACCAGGATTCAACACCGGGGAGCTGTTTTTT.